Detailed here is one TCR beta chain. All donors were healthy HIV-negative adults lacking recent acute infections or vaccinations. This specimen comes from a study of shared clonotypes between healthy human individuals. Unmatched junction bases numbered 8, after V lost 0 bases and J lost 5 bases. This CDR3 has 16 amino acids. Germline values: CDR1 SGDLS, CDR2 YYNGEE. Profiling relied on immunoSEQ multiplex PCR, and the TCRdb table lists in-frame clones only, not all of them. This table has about 1.5 million clones, around 98% appearing once. V is TRBV9 and J is TRBJ2-1; 7 bases match TRBD2. Sequencing used naive CD4+ T cells sorted from blood. Subset given: CD45RA+ positively selected. This sequence was found in a man aged 25 to 45 in good health. The CDR3 DNA is TGTGCCAGCAGCGTAGGGAGGCTAGCGGATAACAATGAGCAGTTCTTC. Translating gives CASSVGRLADNNEQFF. Filled out from reference TRBV9 and TRBJ2-1, the complete variable domain reads DSGVTQTPKHLITATGQRVTLRCSPRSGDLSVYWYQQSLDQGLQFLIQYYNGEERAKGNILERFSAQQFPDLHSELNLSSLELGDSALYFCASSVGRLADNNEQFFGPGTRLTVL.